Listed here is a single TCR beta chain. Using immunoSEQ multiplex PCR, the repertoire was profiled, and TCRdb retains in-frame clones only, with some absent. The sample consists of about 140,000 clones, 80% to 95% of them appearing once. The data are from a study of control samples from healthy donors and cancer patients. From germline, CDR1 is SGDLS and CDR2 YYNGEE. V lost 2 bases to trimming and J lost 0 bases; unmatched junction nucleotides: 4. This CDR3 spans 16 amino acids. The source is a man younger than 40 in good health. The genes are TRBV9 and TRBJ1-3; TRBD1 matches at 8 bases. Material: blood. DNA for the CDR3: TGTGCCAGCAGCGTTGGACAGGGACTCTCTGGAAACACCATATATTTT. It specifies CASSVGQGLSGNTIYF.